This TCR beta chain came from a study of blood T cell repertoires in COVID-19. Study details: The United States, Italy and Spain were the sources of the acute and convalescent COVID-19 samples. The cDNA or gDNA used as material had been derived from T cells, B-cell-depleted T cells, or PBMCs.

In the authors' workflow: Reference gene primer amplification gave estimated nucleated cell counts. TCRdb's copy holds only in-frame clones and misses some; the assay was immunoSEQ multiplex PCR. D and trimming come from the DNA, and the V and J calls and clone size come from that table. The sample has roughly 220,000 clones, just over 85% seen once. V was pared by 0 bases and J by 10 bases, with 3 bases of the junction left unmatched. CDR3 length equals 13 residues. Germline V gene data show CDR1 as LGHDT and CDR2 as YNNKEL (reference sequence). Researchers sorted participants into cohorts using their self-reported clinical history.

This sequence was found in a woman in her forties with acute COVID-19. Sequencing used PBMCs or T cells enriched from blood (not recorded which). The rearrangement joins TRBV3-1 (or the pseudogene TRBV3-2) to TRBJ2-3, with 8 bases that match TRBD2. The CDR3 nucleotides are TGTGCCAGCAGCCAAGACGGGAGGGGCGCGCAGTATTTT. It translates to CASSQDGRGAQYF.